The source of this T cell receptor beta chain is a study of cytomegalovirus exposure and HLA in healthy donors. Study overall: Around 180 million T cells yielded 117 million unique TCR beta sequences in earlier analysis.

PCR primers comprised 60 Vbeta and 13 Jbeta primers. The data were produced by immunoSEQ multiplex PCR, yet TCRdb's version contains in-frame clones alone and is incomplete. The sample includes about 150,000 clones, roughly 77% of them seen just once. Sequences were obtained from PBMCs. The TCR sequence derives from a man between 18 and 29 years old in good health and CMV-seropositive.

The CDR3, as DNA: TGTGCCAGCAGTTTGAGCGGGAGGGCAGATACGCAGTATTTT. This encodes CASSLSGRADTQYF. V is TRBV6-6 and J is TRBJ2-3; 10 positions match TRBD2. J gave up 4 bases and V 4 bases, and 2 bases lay outside the gene matches. CDR1 is MNHNY and CDR2 is SVGAGI in the germline V gene (reference sequence). The CDR3 has 14 amino acids.